This TCR beta chain was captured by sequencing in a study of blood T cell repertoires in COVID-19. The CDR3 runs 14 residues. The germline V gene encodes CDR1 LGHNA and CDR2 YNFKEQ. V lost 0 bases to trimming and J lost 3 bases, with 8 bases between them. Authors' processing steps: Estimation of nucleated cell counts was performed using reference gene primer amplification. Produced via immunoSEQ multiplex PCR; TCRdb's table is partial and in-frame only. That table furnishes V, J and clone size, whereas the DNA furnished D and trimming. The sample lists about 160,000 clones; approximately 77% were seen once.

The sample comprised PBMCs or T cells enriched from blood (not recorded which). This TCR was sampled from a man in his fifties or sixties who had recovered from COVID-19. J is TRBJ2-5 and V is TRBV4-2; a weak D match, TRBD1 (5 bases). The CDR3 is CASSQEGREETQYF. The CDR3, as DNA: TGTGCCAGCAGCCAAGAGGGCAGGGAAGAGACCCAGTACTTC.